The T cell receptor (beta chain) described here comes from a study of cytomegalovirus exposure and HLA in healthy donors. Notes on the study in general: Solely CMV serostatus was available to characterize immune exposure. The authors judged a highly shared variant cluster likely a sequencing artifact. TCR beta sequences numbering 15,000 to 20,000 were associated with HLA alleles at 0.05 false discovery rate in a later analysis.

The CDR3 loop spans 13 amino acids. Germline V gene sequence: CDR1 SGHNT, CDR2 YYREEE (reference sequence). V lost 1 base and J lost 8, with 12 bases in between. Researchers ran the PCR with 60 Vbeta and 13 Jbeta primers. Using immunoSEQ multiplex PCR, the repertoire was profiled, and TCRdb retains in-frame clones only, with some absent. Here the sample spans around 160,000 clones, 60% to 85% being singletons. Worth noting for this clone: Its target is unknown.

The gene calls are TRBV5-4 and TRBJ1-2; D is ambiguous. Sequences were obtained from PBMCs. The TCR comes from a woman aged 35 to 49 in good health and CMV-seropositive. The chain's CDR3 is CASSLTGDRGYTF. The CDR3 nucleotides read TGTGCCAGCAGCTTGACCGGGGATCGGGGCTACACCTTC.